These 28 T cell receptor beta chains originate from one sample sequenced in a study of cytomegalovirus exposure and HLA in healthy donors. This PCR relied on a set of 60 Vbeta primers and 13 Jbeta primers. Assay used: immunoSEQ multiplex PCR; TCRdb lists only in-frame clones, some missing. The profile shows some 150,000 clones, approximately 82% of them singletons. Sequencing used PBMCs. The receptor set was obtained from a woman in her thirties or forties in good health and CMV-seronegative.

The chain has TRBV4-3 and TRBJ2-5; 8 nucleotides match TRBD2. The germline CDR1 and CDR2 sequences are LGHNA and YSLEER. Trimming removed 0 bases from V and 5 bases from J; junction bases left unmatched: 8. The CDR3 runs 16 residues. CDR3 region: CASSQDRRGGRETQYF. CDR3 DNA: TGCGCCAGCAGCCAAGATCGGAGGGGCGGGAGGGAGACCCAGTACTTC.

The genes are TRBV9 and TRBJ2-5; no definite D call. Germline V gene data show CDR1 as SGDLS and CDR2 as YYNGEE. CDR3 size: 16 residues. V lost 3 bases to trimming and J lost 7 bases, with 22 bases between them. The CDR3 DNA reads TGTGCCAGCAGCGCTGAATCTAGAAGTGGAAGATCGACCCAGTACTTC. Its translation: CASSAESRSGRSTQYF.

This chain connects TRBV4-2 to TRBJ1-1; D not resolved. This CDR3 is 16 amino acids long. Germline CDR1 and CDR2: LGHNA and YNFKEQ. V was pared by 0 bases and J by 0 bases, with 11 bases between. The CDR3 here is CASSQEAGSLNTEAFF. CDR3 sequence (DNA): TGTGCCAGCAGCCAAGAGGCAGGCAGCCTGAACACTGAAGCTTTCTTT.

This sequence joins TRBV20-1 and TRBJ2-5, with D unresolved. The germline V gene encodes CDR1 DFQATT and CDR2 SNEGSKA (reference sequence). CDR3 size: 10 residues. The germline V and J ends were trimmed by 0 bases and 7 bases, with 3 bases remaining between them. The CDR3 spells CSARDLTQYF. The CDR3 DNA reads as TGCAGTGCTAGAGATCTGACCCAGTACTTC.

The genes are TRBV6-4 and TRBJ1-1, with no clear D. The CDR3 runs 16 residues. Per the germline V gene, CDR1 is MRHNA and CDR2 is SNTAGT. Trimming removed 2 bases from V and 0 bases from J, with 13 bases in between. CDR3 loop: CASSDAEQRVNTEAFF. The DNA for the CDR3 is TGTGCCAGCAGTGACGCCGAACAGAGGGTGAACACTGAAGCTTTCTTT.

The gene calls are TRBV27 and TRBJ1-3, with D unclear. CDR3 length: 14 amino acids. Germline V gene data show CDR1 as MNHEY and CDR2 as SMNVEV (reference sequence). The germline V and J ends were trimmed by 2 bases and 4 bases, with 9 bases remaining between them. The CDR3 DNA reads as TGTGCCAGCAGTTTAGCCTTCGGGGGAAACACCATATATTTT. Translation gives CASSLAFGGNTIYF.

V gene TRBV28 combines with J gene TRBJ2-1; possible D gene TRBD1, 5 bases. Germline V CDR1 and CDR2: MDHEN, SYDVKM. The CDR3 extends over 15 amino acids. V lost 4 bases and J 6 bases, leaving 16 bases between the germline ends. CDR3 loop: CASSSRALLGNEQFF. The CDR3 DNA follows: TGTGCCAGCAGTTCCAGGGCGCTCCTGGGCAATGAGCAGTTCTTC.

The chain joins TRBV15 to TRBJ2-7; 8 bases fit TRBD2. CDR3 length equals 15 residues. Trimming removed 4 bases from V and 3 bases from J; junction bases left unmatched: 8. Germline assignment: CDR1 LNHNV and CDR2 YYDKDF (reference sequence). The CDR3 loop is CATSITSGSYYEQYF. The CDR3 bases are TGTGCCACCAGCATTACTAGCGGTAGTTACTACGAGCAGTACTTC.

The chain links TRBV4-3 to TRBJ2-3; no clear D gene. Trimming stripped 0 bases from V and 2 bases from J, with 21 bases between. Germline CDR1 and CDR2: LGHNA and YSLEER. This CDR3 is built from 19 residues. Here the CDR3 reads CASSQDLFLELYDTDTQYF. CDR3 coding DNA: TGCGCCAGCAGCCAAGATCTGTTTTTAGAGTTGTATGACACAGATACGCAGTATTTT.

This rearrangement joins TRBV7-8 to TRBJ1-4, with 7 bases lining up with TRBD1. J gave up 4 bases and V 5 bases, and 10 bases lay outside the gene matches. The CDR3 consists of 16 residues. Germline CDR1 reads SGHVS; CDR2 reads FQNEAQ. The CDR3 bases are TGTGCCAGCAGCCTCGACAGGGTCGCAATTAATGAAAAACTGTTTTTT. Translation: CASSLDRVAINEKLFF.

The V gene is TRBV2, the J gene TRBJ2-5; no clear D gene. Germline-derived CDR1 and CDR2 are SNHLY and FYNNEI. Trimming shortened V by 5 bases and J by 2 bases, and 6 bases separated the two germline ends. This CDR3 region has 12 residues. The CDR3 spells CASSIYQETQYF. The DNA for the CDR3 is TGTGCCAGCAGTATCTATCAAGAGACCCAGTACTTC.

The chain couples TRBV7-7 to TRBJ2-1, with 9 bases that match TRBD2. The CDR3 totals 18 residues. The germline V gene encodes CDR1 SSHAT and CDR2 FNYEAQ (reference sequence). V was clipped by 2 bases and J by 7 bases; unmatched bases: 15. Here the CDR3 DNA reads TGTGCCAGCAGCTTAAATTTGGGGATAGCGGGAGTACCAAATGAGCAGTTCTTC. Protein: CASSLNLGIAGVPNEQFF.

The chain uses TRBV30 and TRBJ2-2, with D perhaps TRBD2 (5 bases). The ends were cut back, 2 bases at V and 3 bases at J, with 10 bases in the middle. CDR1 is GTSNPN, CDR2 SVGIG, per germline (reference sequence). This CDR3 spans 14 amino acids. The chain's CDR3 is CAWSKTIHTGELFF. The CDR3 region has the DNA TGTGCCTGGAGTAAGACTATCCACACCGGGGAGCTGTTTTTT.

The rearrangement links TRBV27 to TRBJ2-7; 12 bases map to TRBD2. The germline V gene encodes CDR1 MNHEY and CDR2 SMNVEV (reference sequence). The ends lost 7 bases at V and 6 bases at J; junction bases unmatched: 4. CDR3 length equals 13 residues. The CDR3 spells CASKLAGGGEQYF. The CDR3 nucleotides are TGTGCCAGCAAACTAGCGGGAGGCGGCGAGCAGTACTTC.

This chain uses TRBV9 with TRBJ2-3; D is uncertain. There are 14 residues in the CDR3. CDR1 is SGDLS, CDR2 YYNGEE, per germline. V was pared by 0 bases and J by 5 bases, with 10 bases between. The DNA of the CDR3 is TGTGCCAGCAGCGTAGGAACCTACCGAGATACGCAGTATTTT. This codes for CASSVGTYRDTQYF.

The rearrangement uses TRBV5-8 and TRBJ1-1, with a tentative D call TRBD1 (5 bases). The ends were cut back, 0 bases at V and 5 bases at J, with 14 bases in the middle. The CDR3 spans 15 residues. The germline V gene encodes CDR1 SGHTS and CDR2 YDEGEE. As DNA, the CDR3 is TGTGCCAGCAGCTTGGTTCCGGGGGGGAGGACTGAAGCTTTCTTT. Residues: CASSLVPGGRTEAFF. Full variable domain (outside the CDR3, taken from reference TRBV5-8 and TRBJ1-1): EAGVTQSPTHLIKTRGQQATLRCSPISGHTSVYWYQQALGLGLQFLLWYDEGEERNRGNFPPRFSGRQFPNYSSELNVNALELEDSALYLCASSLVPGGRTEAFFGQGTRLTVV.

The V and J genes are TRBV7-7 and TRBJ2-2; 7 bases map to TRBD2. Trimming cost V 5 bases and J 7 bases; bases outside gene matches: 10. The CDR3 totals 15 residues. CDR1 is SSHAT, CDR2 FNYEAQ, per germline (reference sequence). CDR3 nucleotide sequence: TGTGCCAGCAGCCCAGTTGCGGGAGCCTTCGGGGAGCTGTTTTTT. Translated, it gives CASSPVAGAFGELFF. Full variable domain (rest looked up from reference TRBV7-7 and TRBJ2-2): GAGVSQSPRYKVTKRGQDVTLRCDPISSHATLYWYQQALGQGPEFLTYFNYEAQPDKSGLPSDRFSAERPEGSISTLTIQRTEQRDSAMYRCASSPVAGAFGELFFGEGSRLTVL.

The chain is built from TRBV11-2 and TRBJ2-7; 8 bases map to TRBD2. The germline V gene has CDR1 SGHAT and CDR2 FQNNGV. The CDR3 is 14 residues long. J gave up 5 bases and V 3 bases, and 6 bases lay outside the gene matches. CDR3 amino acids: CASSFLSGINEQYF. CDR3 nucleotide sequence: TGTGCCAGCAGCTTTCTTAGCGGGATCAACGAGCAGTACTTC.

The CDR3 spells CASTTPGGNEKLFF. CDR3 DNA sequence: TGTGCCAGCACAACCCCCGGAGGAAATGAAAAACTGTTTTTT. The gene calls are TRBV28 and TRBJ1-4, with unresolved D. The CDR3 spans 14 residues. Germline CDR1 reads MDHEN; CDR2 reads SYDVKM. V shed 7 bases and J shed 5 bases, with 14 bases lying between them.

The chain is built from TRBV28 and TRBJ1-2; weak D call: TRBD1 (5 bases). CDR3 length: 12 residues. V was cut by 6 bases and J by 4 bases, with 9 bases left in between. Germline V CDR1 and CDR2: MDHEN, SYDVKM. The CDR3 coding sequence is TGTGCCAGCAGGCGACAGCCCTATGGCTACACCTTC. This sequence encodes CASRRQPYGYTF.

CDR3: CASSQMPGQGDPWGYTF. In DNA form, the CDR3 reads TGTGCCAGTAGTCAAATGCCGGGACAGGGGGACCCATGGGGCTACACCTTC. V and J are TRBV19 and TRBJ1-2; 11 nucleotides match TRBD1. The CDR3 is 17 residues long. Germline CDR1 LNHDA, CDR2 SQIVND (reference sequence). Trimming took 5 bases from V and 8 from J; bases not matched to a gene: 16.

The J gene is TRBJ1-2, the V gene TRBV7-9, with D perhaps TRBD1 (5 bases). This CDR3 contains 12 residues. CDR1 and CDR2 from the germline V gene are SEHNR and FQNEAQ (reference sequence). The germline V and J ends were trimmed by 5 bases and 4 bases, with 8 bases remaining between them. The chain's CDR3 is CASSATAYGYTF. The CDR3 region has the DNA TGTGCCAGCAGCGCGACAGCCTATGGCTACACCTTC.

The CDR3 protein is CASSFGGLYSYEQYF. In DNA, the CDR3 is TGTGCCAGCAGCTTTGGGGGACTCTACTCCTACGAGCAGTACTTC. This rearrangement joins TRBV7-9 to TRBJ2-5; D might be TRBD2 (6 bases). With the DNA end fitting TRBJ2-7 better, the J assignment may be wrong. This CDR3 is built from 15 residues. CDR1 is SEHNR, CDR2 FQNEAQ, per germline (reference sequence).

The gene calls are TRBV4-2 and TRBJ2-1; D might be TRBD2 (6 bases). The CDR3 covers 18 residues. Trimming cost V 4 bases and J 6 bases, with 25 bases left between them. The germline CDR1 and CDR2 sequences are LGHNA and YNFKEQ. The DNA of the CDR3 is TGTGCCAGCAGCCCTTTAGCTGCGGGACCAATTGGAGGCAATGAGCAGTTCTTC. Residues: CASSPLAAGPIGGNEQFF.

This clone was recorded only once. CDR3 sequence: CASSSGLNYGYTF. CDR3 nucleotide sequence: TGTGCCAGCAGTTCGGGACTCAACTATGGCTACACCTTC. The chain couples TRBV27 to TRBJ1-2, with a possible D match to TRBD1 (5 bases). CDR1 and CDR2 from the germline V gene are MNHEY and SMNVEV (reference sequence). The CDR3 has 13 amino acids. Trimming removed 4 bases from V and 2 bases from J, with 8 bases in between.

In nucleotides, the CDR3 is TGTGCCAGCAGCTCCATAGGACAGGGTGGGCGAGAGACCCAGTACTTC. It codes for CASSSIGQGGRETQYF. The chain links TRBV7-9 to TRBJ2-5; 8 positions match TRBD1. CDR1 is SEHNR and CDR2 is FQNEAQ in the germline V gene (reference sequence). This CDR3 comprises 16 residues. After removal of 4 bases from V and 4 bases from J, the junction contained 11 bases not matched to a gene.

The rearrangement uses TRBV10-1 and TRBJ2-1, with 7 bases identical to TRBD2. Germline-derived CDR1 and CDR2 are WNHNN and SYGVQD (reference sequence). CDR3 size: 17 residues. The trim removed 5 bases at V and 9 bases at J, leaving 19 bases unmatched. CDR3 DNA: TGCGCCAGCAGTAAAGATCGGCTAGCGGAGCAGGGCATTGAGCAGTTCTTC. Amino acid sequence: CASSKDRLAEQGIEQFF.

The chain combines TRBV6-5 with TRBJ1-2; TRBD1 might be the D (6 bases). Per the germline V gene, CDR1 is MNHEY and CDR2 is SVGAGI. CDR3 size: 15 residues. Trimming stripped 0 bases from V and 5 bases from J, with 13 bases between. CDR3 DNA: TGTGCCAGCAGTTACTCTACCTCAGGGGTATATGGCTACACCTTC. The encoded protein is CASSYSTSGVYGYTF.